The source of this T cell receptor beta chain is a study of beta chain features in type 1 diabetes. The study, taken as a whole, reports: Within each of all four CD4+ subsets, Type 1 diabetes patients had TCRB CDR3s that were moderately but significantly shorter. Patients showed naive, central memory and Treg TCRB repertoires that appeared more similar than those of healthy donors.

The sequenced template was cDNA made from the entire isolated RNA. Repertoires were generated with immunoSEQ multiplex PCR, while TCRdb's copy carries only in-frame clones and drops some. Of a few hundred thousand clones in the sample, 10% to 15% are singletons; the top ten hold around 0.0099%. To note about this clone: Its matching antigen is unknown.

The sequenced sample consisted of naive CD4+ T cells from blood. This TCR was sampled from a woman under 30 with type 1 diabetes.

CDR3: CASSPGLRETQYF. In DNA form, the CDR3 reads TGTGCCAGCAGCCCGGGACTACGGGAGACCCAGTACTTC. The V gene is TRBV7-3, the J gene TRBJ2-5, with TRBD2 identical over 7 bases. This CDR3 contains 13 residues. The ends lost 5 bases at V and 5 bases at J; junction bases unmatched: 5. Germline CDR1 reads SGHTA; CDR2 reads FQGTGA. Full variable domain (rest looked up from reference TRBV7-3 and TRBJ2-5): GAGVSQTPSNKVTEKGKYVELRCDPISGHTALYWYRQSLGQGPEFLIYFQGTGAADDSGLPNDRFFAVRPEGSVSTLKIQRTERGDSAVYLCASSPGLRETQYFGPGTRLLVL.